This T cell receptor (beta chain) derives from a study of CD8 T cells in ankylosing spondylitis. The germline gives CDR1 MNHEY, CDR2 SMNVEV (reference sequence). J was trimmed by 7 bases and V by 6 bases; bases with no gene match: 9. This CDR3 is 16 amino acids long. Each CDR3 protein is one row after TCRdb ran MiXCR on the 5' RACE reads. This sample has some 300,000 distinct CDR3 sequences, with around 20% found just once. Sample: blood, either unsorted or a sorted T cell fraction (not recorded which). This receptor was identified in a female donor with ankylosing spondylitis or in good health (not recorded which). J is TRBJ2-1 and V is TRBV27; 13 bases fit TRBD2. The CDR3 sequence is CASSPGLAGIVNEQFF. CDR3 nucleotide sequence: TGTGCCAGCAGCCCGGGACTAGCGGGGATTGTGAATGAGCAGTTCTTC.